The 3 T cell receptor beta chains given below trace back to one sample, sequenced in a study of T cell clonality in common variable immunodeficiency. Assay used: immunoSEQ multiplex PCR; TCRdb lists only in-frame clones, some missing. The sample yields around 57,000 clones, without any singletons. The sequenced material came from peripheral blood mononuclear cells. The receptors were gathered from a person aged 18 to 75 in good health.

Note on this clone: The read ends 3 residues early relative to the CDR3; the germline J gene fills the gap. The V gene is TRBV19, the J gene TRBJ1-1; D gene unclear. Germline values: CDR1 LNHDA, CDR2 SQIVND (reference sequence). Trimming took 4 bases from V and 4 from J, leaving 10 bases between them. The CDR3 runs 13 residues. The CDR3 here is CASSKERATEAFF. The sequenced part of the CDR3 DNA is TGTGCCAGTAGTAAGGAGAGGGCCACTGAA.

The sample holds many counts of this clone. The DNA ends 3 residues before the CDR3 does, and the rest of the CDR3 is filled in from the germline J gene. The genes are TRBV5-1 and TRBJ1-3; D perhaps matches TRBD1 (5 bases). This CDR3 has 14 residues. Trimming shortened V by 0 bases and J by 4 bases, and 8 bases separated the two germline ends. The germline V gene has CDR1 SGHRS and CDR2 YFSETQ. CDR3 protein: CASSLAGYGNTIYF. The sequenced CDR3 bases are TGCGCCAGCAGCTTGGCAGGGTACGGAAACACC.

This clone was recorded at least ten times. The read stops 3 residues short of the end of the CDR3; the missing end is completed from the germline J gene. The chain links TRBV20-1 to TRBJ1-5; 7 bases align to TRBD1. This CDR3 is built from 13 residues. Germline CDR1 and CDR2: DFQATT and SNEGSKA (reference sequence). Partial CDR3 DNA: TGCAGTGCTCCCTGGACAGGTATTGGACCC. It is translated as CSAPWTGIGP. The full CDR3 sequence reads CSAPWTGIGPQHF.